These 32 T cell receptor beta chains came from one sample sequenced in a study of technical replicates of blood from several donors. The method was immunoSEQ multiplex PCR; TCRdb's version includes in-frame clones alone and lacks a portion of them. The sample carries tens of thousands of clones, under 95% recorded once. Source material: T cells isolated from PBMCs. The source is a human donor in good health.

CDR3 nucleotides: TGTGCCAGCAGCTTAAGCCTAGCATCCTACGAGCAGTACTTC. This codes for CASSLSLASYEQYF. This chain joins TRBV7-8 and TRBJ2-7; tentatively, D is TRBD2 (5 bases). V shed 2 bases and J shed 1 base, with 9 bases lying between them. The germline V gene encodes CDR1 SGHVS and CDR2 FQNEAQ. The CDR3 covers 14 residues. Drawing the rest from reference TRBV7-8 and TRBJ2-7, the complete variable domain is GAGVSQSPRYKVAKRGQDVALRCDPISGHVSLFWYQQALGQGPEFLTYFQNEAQLDKSGLPSDRFFAERPEGSVSTLKIQRTQQEDSAVYLCASSLSLASYEQYFGPGTRLTVT.

The V gene is TRBV2, the J gene TRBJ2-6; no firm D call. The V gene lost 4 bases and the J gene lost 0 bases, with 7 bases spanning the gap. The CDR3 extends over 15 amino acids. From germline, CDR1 is SNHLY and CDR2 FYNNEI. CDR3 protein: CASSARISGANVLTF. The CDR3 bases are TGTGCCAGCAGTGCGCGAATCTCTGGGGCCAACGTCCTGACTTTC.

The J gene is TRBJ2-5, the V gene TRBV6-1; 7 nucleotides agree with TRBD2. Germline CDR1 and CDR2: MNHNS and SASEGT. V shed 2 bases, J shed 5 bases, and the junction held 11 bases outside the gene matches. This CDR3 is built from 16 residues. The CDR3 protein is CASSEWGGGSGETQYF. CDR3 nucleotide sequence: TGTGCCAGCAGTGAATGGGGGGGAGGGAGTGGCGAGACCCAGTACTTC.

The rearrangement uses TRBV5-6 and TRBJ2-1; tentative D call: TRBD2 (6 bases). Germline V gives CDR1 SGHDT, CDR2 YYEEEE. V was pared by 1 base and J by 0 bases, with 8 bases between. The CDR3 is 15 amino acids. The CDR3 region has the DNA TGTGCCAGCAGCTTGCCGGGGGTCTCCTACAATGAGCAGTTCTTC. Protein product: CASSLPGVSYNEQFF. The whole variable domain, filled in from reference TRBV5-6 and TRBJ2-1, reads DAGVTQSPTHLIKTRGQQVTLRCSPKSGHDTVSWYQQALGQGPQFIFQYYEEEERQRGNFPDRFSGHQFPNYSSELNVNALLLGDSALYLCASSLPGVSYNEQFFGPGTRLTVL.

This clone was counted a single time. V usage is TRBV6-4 and J usage is TRBJ2-7, with D perhaps TRBD2 (5 bases). Looked up from germline, CDR1 is MRHNA and CDR2 is SNTAGT. This CDR3 comprises 15 residues. V was shortened by 2 bases and J by 3 bases, with 14 bases between the two germline ends. The CDR3 nucleotides are TGTGCCAGCAGTGACGTTGGCGGGCAAAACTACGAGCAGTACTTC. Translated: CASSDVGGQNYEQYF.

CDR3 amino acids: CASSYHDRINYGYTF. CDR3 nucleotide sequence: TGTGCCAGCAGTTACCACGACAGAATTAACTATGGCTACACCTTC. V gene TRBV6-5 combines with J gene TRBJ1-2; possibly TRBD1 for D (5 bases). Trimming took 2 bases from V and 1 from J, leaving 11 bases between them. Germline V gene data show CDR1 as MNHEY and CDR2 as SVGAGI. The CDR3 is 15 residues long.

CDR3 in DNA: TGTGCCAGTCGAGAGTTTGGCTCCTACGAGCAGTACTTC. Encoded protein: CASREFGSYEQYF. The chain uses TRBV19 and TRBJ2-7, with D unclear. CDR3 length equals 13 residues. Germline-derived CDR1 and CDR2 are LNHDA and SQIVND (reference sequence). V was pared by 8 bases and J by 0 bases, with 11 bases between.

The chain joins TRBV19 to TRBJ1-2; 8 bases fit TRBD1. This CDR3 region has 17 residues. Looked up from germline, CDR1 is LNHDA and CDR2 is SQIVND (reference sequence). Trimming cost V 3 bases and J 4 bases; bases outside gene matches: 13. CDR3 residues: CASSIWPQNRGVYGYTF. The CDR3 region has the DNA TGTGCCAGTAGTATTTGGCCACAAAACAGGGGGGTCTATGGCTACACCTTC.

This clone was recorded once. The CDR3 DNA reads TGTGCCAGCAGAACAGGACAGGGGGCCGGCTATGGCTACACCTTC. Its translation is CASRTGQGAGYGYTF. The V call is TRBV28, the J call TRBJ1-2, with 11 nucleotides matching TRBD1. The CDR3 contains 15 residues. Germline V lookup: CDR1 MDHEN, CDR2 SYDVKM. Unmatched junction bases numbered 7, after V lost 6 bases and J lost 4 bases.

The V call is TRBV7-6, the J call TRBJ1-2; 8 nucleotides match TRBD1. The germline V gene has CDR1 SGHVS and CDR2 FNYEAQ. With 3 bases clipped from V and 4 bases from J, the junction kept 10 bases outside the gene matches. The CDR3 runs to 16 residues. In DNA form, the CDR3 reads TGTGCCAGCAGCTTTGGACAGGGATATTCGAGCTATGGCTACACCTTC. This translates into CASSFGQGYSSYGYTF.

V and J are TRBV10-3 and TRBJ1-2; the D gene is possibly TRBD1 (6 bases). Trimming took off 4 bases at V and 0 bases at J, with 6 bases between the two ends. This CDR3 has 13 residues. The germline V gene encodes CDR1 ENHRY and CDR2 SYGVKD. For the CDR3, the DNA is TGTGCCATCAGTGGGACAGCTAACTATGGCTACACCTTC. It yields the protein CAISGTANYGYTF.

The chain couples TRBV28 to TRBJ2-2; possible D gene TRBD2, 6 bases. The CDR3 runs to 17 residues. CDR1 is MDHEN and CDR2 is SYDVKM in the germline V gene. Trimming took off 0 bases at V and 2 bases at J, with 13 bases between the two ends. CDR3 residues: CASSLWTGSGNTGELFF. Here the CDR3 DNA reads TGTGCCAGCAGTTTATGGACCGGGAGTGGAAACACCGGGGAGCTGTTTTTT. The whole variable domain, remainder taken from reference TRBV28 and TRBJ2-2, is DVKVTQSSRYLVKRTGEKVFLECVQDMDHENMFWYRQDPGLGLRLIYFSYDVKMKEKGDIPEGYSVSREKKERFSLILESASTNQTSMYLCASSLWTGSGNTGELFFGEGSRLTVL.

CDR3 loop: CASSPGTSGRFWDGTGELFF. The CDR3 DNA follows: TGTGCCAGCTCACCAGGGACTAGCGGGAGGTTCTGGGACGGCACCGGGGAGCTGTTTTTT. The chain employs TRBV18 and TRBJ2-2; 15 bases map to TRBD2. J gave up 4 bases and V 2 bases, and 11 bases lay outside the gene matches. The germline V gene has CDR1 KGHSH and CDR2 LQKENI. The CDR3 length is 20 residues.

The chain combines TRBV4-1 with TRBJ2-2, with a possible D match to TRBD1 (5 bases). Germline assignment: CDR1 MGHRA and CDR2 YSYEKL. CDR3 size: 15 residues. Trimming removed 3 bases at V and 4 bases at J, with 12 bases between. The CDR3 DNA sequence: TGCGCCAGCAGCCACCTGACAGAAATCACCGGGGAGCTGTTTTTT. This gives the protein CASSHLTEITGELFF.

The rearrangement links TRBV28 to TRBJ2-2, with D possibly matching TRBD2 (5 bases). Germline assignment: CDR1 MDHEN and CDR2 SYDVKM. CDR3 length: 14 residues. Trimming left V 3 bases short and J 5 bases short, with 10 bases between. DNA for the CDR3: TGTGCCAGCAGTTTGACCCGGGGTACCGGGGAGCTGTTTTTT. Protein: CASSLTRGTGELFF.

This chain connects TRBV11-2 to TRBJ2-7, with TRBD2 matching 14 bases. This CDR3 is 15 amino acids long. Germline CDR1 is SGHAT and CDR2 is FQNNGV. V lost 1 base, J lost 6 bases, and 2 bases stayed unmatched. The CDR3 loop is CASSLAGLAGVEQYF. Here the CDR3 DNA reads TGTGCCAGCAGCTTAGCGGGACTAGCGGGAGTCGAGCAGTACTTC.

This chain joins TRBV6-1 and TRBJ1-3, with D possibly being TRBD1 (5 bases). The CDR3 totals 15 residues. Per germline, CDR1 MNHNS and CDR2 SASEGT. V was cut by 7 bases and J by 0 bases, with 13 bases left in between. CDR3 amino acids: CASNPVGGSGNTIYF. Here the CDR3 DNA reads TGTGCCAGCAATCCCGTCGGGGGCTCTGGAAACACCATATATTTT.

J is TRBJ1-2 and V is TRBV2; the D is unclear. CDR1 is SNHLY and CDR2 is FYNNEI in the germline V gene. V was shortened by 2 bases and J by 0 bases, with 13 bases between the two germline ends. CDR3 length: 16 residues. CDR3 DNA: TGTGCCAGCAGTGAAAGGGCTTGGGGAGCTAACTATGGCTACACCTTC. This sequence encodes CASSERAWGANYGYTF.

The rearrangement links TRBV5-1 to TRBJ1-2; 7 bases agree with TRBD1. The CDR3 is 18 amino acids. Germline trimming cut 5 bases from V and 2 bases from J; bases unmatched to any gene: 18. The germline V gene has CDR1 SGHRS and CDR2 YFSETQ. The CDR3 spells CASSYLQGSPFSNYGYTF. CDR3 DNA sequence: TGCGCCAGCAGTTATTTACAGGGGTCCCCCTTCTCAAACTATGGCTACACCTTC.

J is TRBJ1-5 and V is TRBV6-1, with a tentative D call TRBD1 (6 bases). V shed 6 bases and J shed 4 bases, with 16 bases lying between them. The CDR3 totals 15 residues. Germline V lookup: CDR1 MNHNS, CDR2 SASEGT. This CDR3 reads CASSAGQGWNQPQHF. For the CDR3, the DNA is TGTGCCAGCAGCGCAGGGCAGGGGTGGAATCAGCCCCAGCATTTT.

The chain carries TRBV28 and TRBJ1-5; 9 bases agree with TRBD1. The CDR3 covers 20 residues. Germline lookup yields CDR1 MDHEN and CDR2 SYDVKM. Trimming took 5 bases from V and 2 from J; bases not matched to a gene: 19. This chain's CDR3 is CASSAASPGQGLSGNQPQHF. Here the CDR3 DNA reads TGTGCCAGCAGTGCCGCTTCTCCGGGACAGGGTTTGAGCGGCAATCAGCCCCAGCATTTT.

This chain joins TRBV30 and TRBJ2-5; D might be TRBD1 (6 bases). CDR1 is GTSNPN and CDR2 is SVGIG in the germline V gene (reference sequence). The CDR3 has 16 amino acids. The V end lost 3 bases, the J end lost 2 bases, and 19 bases lay between the germline ends. CDR3 sequence (DNA): TGTGCCTGGAGGTCCTGGGACAAAACAGCGCAAGAGACCCAGTACTTC. Its protein is CAWRSWDKTAQETQYF. Variable domain in full (rest from reference TRBV30 and TRBJ2-5): SQTIHQWPATLVQPVGSPLSLECTVEGTSNPNLYWYRQAAGRGLQLLFYSVGIGQISSEVPQNLSASRPQDRQFILSSKKLLLSDSGFYLCAWRSWDKTAQETQYFGPGTRLLVL.

The genes are TRBV7-8 and TRBJ1-2; D possibly corresponds to TRBD1 (5 bases). CDR3 length: 16 residues. Trimming cost V 3 bases and J 6 bases, with 20 bases left between them. The germline CDR1 and CDR2 sequences are SGHVS and FQNEAQ. The CDR3 here is CASSFALDSERDGYTF. CDR3 DNA: TGTGCCAGCAGCTTCGCTCTCGACAGCGAGCGCGATGGCTACACCTTC.

V gene TRBV29-1 combines with J gene TRBJ2-3; maybe TRBD1 (5 bases). The CDR3 contains 14 residues. Germline CDR1 SQVTM, CDR2 ANQGSEA. The ends were cut back, 6 bases at V and 2 bases at J, with 15 bases in the middle. CDR3 protein: CSVRIGHSTDTQYF. Here the CDR3 DNA reads TGCAGCGTCCGAATCGGACATTCCACAGATACGCAGTATTTT.

CDR3 nucleotide sequence: TGTGCCAGCAGCTCCCTAGGGCGGGGGGACAATGAGCAGTTCTTC. Translated, it gives CASSSLGRGDNEQFF. The chain has TRBV7-2 and TRBJ2-1; 8 bases fit TRBD2. The CDR3 is 15 residues long. Trimming took 4 bases from V and 5 from J; bases not matched to a gene: 7. From germline, CDR1 is SGHTA and CDR2 FQGNSA. Full variable domain (rest looked up from reference TRBV7-2 and TRBJ2-1): GAGVSQSPSNKVTEKGKDVELRCDPISGHTALYWYRQSLGQGLEFLIYFQGNSAPDKSGLPSDRFSAERTGGSVSTLTIQRTQQEDSAVYLCASSSLGRGDNEQFFGPGTRLTVL.

CDR3 nucleotides: TGTGCCAGCAGTTATAGACTAGCGGGGGACTACAATGAGCAGTTCTTC. This sequence encodes CASSYRLAGDYNEQFF. The chain has TRBV6-5 and TRBJ2-1, with 12 nucleotides matching TRBD2. The V gene end was trimmed by 3 bases and the J gene end by 3 bases; junction bases not matched to a gene: 3. The germline CDR1 and CDR2 sequences are MNHEY and SVGAGI. The CDR3 is made up of 16 amino acids.

CDR3 sequence: CSVVVAGDSGEQYF. CDR3 nucleotides: TGCAGCGTTGTGGTAGCGGGAGATTCGGGCGAGCAGTACTTC. The chain has TRBV29-1 and TRBJ2-7; 9 nucleotides line up with TRBD2. Unmatched junction bases numbered 10, after V lost 4 bases and J lost 6 bases. Germline V gives CDR1 SQVTM, CDR2 ANQGSEA. There are 14 residues in the CDR3.

The gene calls are TRBV4-1 and TRBJ1-1; 7 positions agree with TRBD1. The CDR3 consists of 14 residues. Germline CDR1 reads MGHRA; CDR2 reads YSYEKL. J was trimmed by 3 bases and V by 4 bases; bases with no gene match: 5. CDR3 coding DNA: TGCGCCAGCAGCCCTACAGGGGCCGACACTGAAGCTTTCTTT. It codes for CASSPTGADTEAFF.

The chain links TRBV2 to TRBJ2-5; tentative D call: TRBD1 (6 bases). The CDR3 is 15 residues long. Trimming left V 7 bases short and J 1 base short, with 16 bases between. Germline V gives CDR1 SNHLY, CDR2 FYNNEI. Here the CDR3 reads CASTWTGTPQETQYF. The CDR3 DNA is TGTGCCAGCACGTGGACCGGGACACCCCAAGAGACCCAGTACTTC.

This sequence joins TRBV19 and TRBJ1-1; weak D call: TRBD1 (6 bases). From germline, CDR1 is LNHDA and CDR2 SQIVND (reference sequence). The CDR3 length is 17 residues. Between the trimmed V and J ends, which lost 5 bases and 3 bases, there was a span of 22 bases. The CDR3 protein is CASSLGPGRGGDTEAFF. Here the CDR3 DNA reads TGTGCCAGTAGTCTAGGCCCCGGCAGGGGTGGGGACACTGAAGCTTTCTTT.

The CDR3 region has the DNA TGTGCCACCAGCCCCCGGGAATATAGCAATCAGCCCCAGCATTTT. Its protein product is CATSPREYSNQPQHF. V and J are TRBV15 and TRBJ1-5; no reliable D call. Germline CDR1 and CDR2: LNHNV and YYDKDF (reference sequence). Trimming took off 5 bases at V and 0 bases at J, with 11 bases between the two ends. The CDR3 consists of 15 residues.

The rearrangement uses TRBV20-1 and TRBJ2-2; D uncertain. Trimming removed 3 bases from V and 7 bases from J, with 6 bases in between. Germline V CDR1 and CDR2: DFQATT, SNEGSKA (reference sequence). CDR3 length: 11 amino acids. The CDR3 DNA reads as TGCAGTGCTAGTTTCGGCGGGGAGCTGTTTTTT. As protein: CSASFGGELFF.